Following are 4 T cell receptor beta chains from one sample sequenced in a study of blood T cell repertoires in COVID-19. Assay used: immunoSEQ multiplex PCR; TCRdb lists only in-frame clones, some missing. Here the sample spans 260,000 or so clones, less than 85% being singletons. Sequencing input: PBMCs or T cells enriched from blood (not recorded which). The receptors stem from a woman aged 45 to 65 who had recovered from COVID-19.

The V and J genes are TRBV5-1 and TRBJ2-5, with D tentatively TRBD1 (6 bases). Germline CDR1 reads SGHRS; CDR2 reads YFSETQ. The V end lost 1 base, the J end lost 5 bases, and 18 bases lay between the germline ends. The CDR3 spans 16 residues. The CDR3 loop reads CASSLTVTGRGETQYF. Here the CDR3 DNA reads TGCGCCAGCAGCTTGACCGTTACAGGGCGAGGCGAGACCCAGTACTTC.

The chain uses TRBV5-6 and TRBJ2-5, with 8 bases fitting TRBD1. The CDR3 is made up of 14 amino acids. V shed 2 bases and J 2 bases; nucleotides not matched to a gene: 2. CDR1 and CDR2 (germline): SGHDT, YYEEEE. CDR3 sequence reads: CASSFGQGQETQYF. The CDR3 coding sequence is TGTGCCAGCAGCTTTGGACAGGGACAAGAGACCCAGTACTTC.

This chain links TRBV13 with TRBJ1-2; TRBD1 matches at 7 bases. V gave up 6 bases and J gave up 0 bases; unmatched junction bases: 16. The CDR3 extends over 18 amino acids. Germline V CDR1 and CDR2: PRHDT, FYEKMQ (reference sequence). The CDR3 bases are TGTGCCAGCAGTTCCCCAGGGATGACAGGGCCCTCTAACTATGGCTACACCTTC. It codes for CASSSPGMTGPSNYGYTF.

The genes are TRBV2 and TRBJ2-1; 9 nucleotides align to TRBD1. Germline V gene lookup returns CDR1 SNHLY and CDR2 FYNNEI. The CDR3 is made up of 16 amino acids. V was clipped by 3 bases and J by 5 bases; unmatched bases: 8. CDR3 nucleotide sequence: TGTGCCAGCAGTGAGAGGGACAGGGCAGGGAACAATGAGCAGTTCTTC. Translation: CASSERDRAGNNEQFF.